This T cell receptor beta chain is drawn from a study of blood T cell repertoires in COVID-19. The repertoire was sequenced with immunoSEQ multiplex PCR; TCRdb's copy has only in-frame clones and lacks some. The sample has 300,000 to 400,000 clones; 86% are singletons. Between the trimmed V and J ends, which lost 3 bases and 7 bases, there was a span of 15 bases. Germline V gives CDR1 GTSNPN, CDR2 SVGIG (reference sequence). The CDR3 has 13 amino acids. The chain combines TRBV30 with TRBJ1-2, with D possibly being TRBD1 (6 bases). Sequencing was carried out using peripheral blood. The sequence was collected from a woman in her fifties or sixties with COVID-19, enrolled during active disease. The CDR3 DNA reads TGTGCCTGGAGGGAAAACAGGGTGGGTGGCTACACCTTC. Its protein is CAWRENRVGGYTF.